The following is a T cell receptor (beta chain) sequence with its context. Its specificity is not known. Libraries were prepared by immunoSEQ multiplex PCR; TCRdb keeps only in-frame clonotypes and omits some of them. In the table there are some 1 million clones, under 80% of which are singletons. Splitting of CD4+ cells produced CD45RA+ naive and CD45RA-negative memory subsets. The source of the sample is a study of shared clonotypes between healthy human individuals. Study observations and caveats: Even with large depth, rarefaction showed that sorted-subset sequencing was incomplete. Estimated richness was generally greater in naive than memory subsets. Researchers sampled only blood; tissue repertoires likely differ.

The TCR was taken from a man younger than 30 in good health. The sequenced sample was memory CD4+ T cells sorted from blood. Indicated subset: CD45RA-negative fraction.

As DNA, the CDR3 is TGTGCCAGCAGCCCTGCGGGCAGCAATAGTTATGGCTACACCTTC. It translates to CASSPAGSNSYGYTF. V and J are TRBV5-4 and TRBJ1-2, with unresolved D. Germline lookup yields CDR1 SGHNT and CDR2 YYREEE (reference sequence). Deletions cut 4 bases from V and 5 bases from J, with 18 bases between. CDR3 length: 15 amino acids.